These 32 T cell receptor beta chains originate from one sample sequenced in a study of T-cell memory formation after mild COVID-19. TCRdb itself ran the 5' RACE reads through MiXCR, one entry per CDR3 protein. The repertoire holds 45,000 to 50,000 distinct CDR3 sequences, with approximately 7% as singletons. Sequencing input: PBMCs or a T cell subset sorted from them (not recorded which). Receptors originate from a man aged 18 to 35 who had mild COVID-19 (a few samples of this study predate the infection). Cell type and time point are not known.

The rearrangement joins TRBV9 to TRBJ2-1, with 8 bases matching TRBD2. Germline V gene data show CDR1 as SGDLS and CDR2 as YYNGEE. This CDR3 comprises 16 residues. The J segment lost 7 bases and the V segment lost 0 bases, leaving 9 bases of the junction unmatched. CDR3 nucleotide sequence: TGTGCCAGCAGCGTAGCGGGGGGGCCGTCGATAAATGAGCAGTTCTTC. Its translation: CASSVAGGPSINEQFF.

This chain joins TRBV5-1 and TRBJ2-3; 12 nucleotides agree with TRBD2. J was trimmed by 4 bases and V by 4 bases; bases with no gene match: 4. The CDR3 is 15 residues long. Germline-derived CDR1 and CDR2 are SGHRS and YFSETQ. DNA for the CDR3: TGCGCCAGCAGCGTGACTAGCGGGGGCCCAGATACGCAGTATTTT. Translated, it gives CASSVTSGGPDTQYF.

This clonotype was detected only a few times. This chain joins TRBV28 and TRBJ2-2; 10 bases agree with TRBD1. This CDR3 contains 16 residues. The ends lost 3 bases at V and 4 bases at J; junction bases unmatched: 5. CDR1 and CDR2 from the germline V gene are MDHEN and SYDVKM. The CDR3 nucleotides read TGTGCCAGCAGTTTGCCGGGACAGGGGTTCACCGGGGAGCTGTTTTTT. Translation: CASSLPGQGFTGELFF.

This clonotype has a handful of counts. The rearrangement joins TRBV28 to TRBJ2-4; 9 bases align to TRBD1. This CDR3 is built from 14 residues. Germline values: CDR1 MDHEN, CDR2 SYDVKM. V shed 7 bases and J 10 bases; nucleotides not matched to a gene: 11. As DNA, the CDR3 is TGTGCCAGCAATCCATCCGGGACAGGGATAATTCAGTACTTC. It translates to CASNPSGTGIIQYF. The full variable domain, rest sourced from reference TRBV28 and TRBJ2-4, is DVKVTQSSRYLVKRTGEKVFLECVQDMDHENMFWYRQDPGLGLRLIYFSYDVKMKEKGDIPEGYSVSREKKERFSLILESASTNQTSMYLCASNPSGTGIIQYFGAGTRLSVL.

The table lists this clonotype with a few counts. The V gene is TRBV27, the J gene TRBJ2-1, with D perhaps being TRBD1 or TRBD2 (5 bases each). CDR1 and CDR2 (germline): MNHEY, SMNVEV (reference sequence). This CDR3 is built from 15 residues. Trimming took 6 bases from V and 0 from J, leaving 12 bases between them. The CDR3 sequence: CASSLEGYSYNEQFF. Written as DNA, the CDR3 is TGTGCCAGCAGCCTTGAGGGGTACTCCTACAATGAGCAGTTCTTC.

This chain uses TRBV10-3 with TRBJ1-3; no clear D. Germline lookup yields CDR1 ENHRY and CDR2 SYGVKD. Trimming pared 5 bases from V and 0 bases from J, leaving 11 bases between. This CDR3 is 15 amino acids long. The CDR3 region has the DNA TGTGCCATCAGTCCCGCGGGCTACTCTGGAAACACCATATATTTT. Protein sequence: CAISPAGYSGNTIYF.

J is TRBJ1-6 and V is TRBV20-1; 8 bases fit TRBD1. The CDR3 extends over 14 amino acids. Germline CDR1 DFQATT, CDR2 SNEGSKA (reference sequence). The V segment lost 3 bases and the J segment 8 bases; nucleotides outside the gene matches: 6. CDR3: CSARDRDNYSPLHF. CDR3 nucleotides: TGCAGTGCTAGGGACAGGGATAATTATTCACCCCTCCACTTT.

V is TRBV6-5 and J is TRBJ1-2; 9 bases agree with TRBD1. Germline V CDR1 and CDR2: MNHEY, SVGAGI. J lost 5 bases, V lost 6 bases, and 7 bases had no gene match. This CDR3 has 14 amino acids. The CDR3, as DNA: TGTGCCAGCAGGGAGACAGGGGGAACATATGGCTACACCTTC. This translates into CASRETGGTYGYTF.

CDR3 nucleotide sequence: TGTGCCAGCAGCTTAATGACCGGACCCCTCCACTTT. Translation gives CASSLMTGPLHF. The chain is built from TRBV13 and TRBJ1-6; D unresolved. V shed 2 bases and J shed 12 bases, with 8 bases lying between them. Germline values: CDR1 PRHDT, CDR2 FYEKMQ (reference sequence). The CDR3 length is 12 residues.

The V and J genes are TRBV5-1 and TRBJ1-5; 8 nucleotides align to TRBD1. The germline V gene has CDR1 SGHRS and CDR2 YFSETQ. The CDR3 is 15 residues long. V lost 0 bases and J lost 4; bases outside the gene matches: 3. The CDR3 coding sequence is TGCGCCAGCAGCTTGGGGACAGGGATAAATCAGCCCCAGCATTTT. It is translated as CASSLGTGINQPQHF.

The chain couples TRBV9 to TRBJ2-1; TRBD1 might be the D (5 bases). Germline-derived CDR1 and CDR2 are SGDLS and YYNGEE. V lost 3 bases to trimming and J lost 6 bases, with 13 bases between them. The CDR3 length is 14 residues. Here the CDR3 reads CASSAGQGPNEQFF. CDR3 in DNA: TGTGCCAGCAGCGCCGGGCAGGGCCCCAATGAGCAGTTCTTC.

The chain carries TRBV12-3 or TRBV12-4 and TRBJ1-3, with D maybe TRBD1 (6 bases). CDR3 length: 19 amino acids. V dropped 2 bases and J dropped 4 bases, with 24 bases sitting between them. CDR3 residues: CASSLSGRGLVGQGNTIYF. CDR3 DNA: TGTGCCAGCAGTTTATCGGGTAGAGGCCTCGTTGGACAGGGAAACACCATATATTTT.

This clonotype was observed many times. The chain has TRBV7-3 and TRBJ2-1; possible D gene TRBD2, 7 bases. Germline values: CDR1 SGHTA, CDR2 FQGTGA. The CDR3 totals 17 residues. V lost 6 bases and J 1 base, leaving 19 bases between the germline ends. CDR3 in amino acids: CASSSQGAGASYNEQFF. In DNA form, the CDR3 reads TGTGCCAGCAGTTCTCAGGGTGCGGGGGCTTCCTACAATGAGCAGTTCTTC. Together with reference TRBV7-3 and TRBJ2-1, the CDR3 gives the full variable domain: GAGVSQTPSNKVTEKGKYVELRCDPISGHTALYWYRQSLGQGPEFLIYFQGTGAADDSGLPNDRFFAVRPEGSVSTLKIQRTERGDSAVYLCASSSQGAGASYNEQFFGPGTRLTVL.

CDR3 DNA sequence: TGTGCCAGCACCCATGGGGGGGGAGCCAGCAATGAGCAGTTCTTC. Residues: CASTHGGGASNEQFF. The chain employs TRBV28 and TRBJ2-1; 7 bases are a match to TRBD2. The CDR3 extends over 15 amino acids. The V segment lost 7 bases and the J segment 6 bases; nucleotides outside the gene matches: 12. Germline V gene data show CDR1 as MDHEN and CDR2 as SYDVKM.

The chain is built from TRBV2 and TRBJ1-6, with 9 bases identical to TRBD1. The CDR3 length is 15 residues. CDR1 SNHLY and CDR2 FYNNEI come from the germline V gene. Trimming took 6 bases from V and 7 from J; bases not matched to a gene: 7. The DNA for the CDR3 is TGTGCCAGCAGAACCCCCGGGACAGGGAATTCACCCCTCCACTTT. Its protein is CASRTPGTGNSPLHF.

This clonotype has at least ten counts. This chain joins TRBV12-3 or TRBV12-4 and TRBJ2-5; D unresolved. Trimming pared 6 bases from V and 8 bases from J, leaving 13 bases between. CDR3 length: 12 residues. CDR3 DNA: TGTGCCAGCAGCGCATGGGGTGACACCCAGTACTTC. Translated, it gives CASSAWGDTQYF.

In its sample, this clonotype was seen a few times. This sequence joins TRBV7-9 and TRBJ1-4; no firm D call. CDR3 length: 14 residues. Germline CDR1 SEHNR, CDR2 FQNEAQ (reference sequence). Trimming took off 3 bases at V and 8 bases at J, with 13 bases between the two ends. The CDR3 protein is CASSFMGSREKLFF. The CDR3 bases are TGTGCCAGCAGCTTTATGGGAAGTCGAGAAAAACTGTTTTTT.

This clonotype was seen many times. V is TRBV28 and J is TRBJ2-5; TRBD1 or TRBD2 may be the D gene (5 bases each). The germline gives CDR1 MDHEN, CDR2 SYDVKM. Deletions cut 4 bases from V and 4 bases from J, with 16 bases between. The CDR3 is 15 amino acids. The CDR3 reads CASSWGTAVRETQYF. CDR3 nucleotide sequence: TGTGCCAGCAGTTGGGGGACGGCGGTGCGAGAGACCCAGTACTTC. Looking up the rest from reference TRBV28 and TRBJ2-5 gives the full variable domain: DVKVTQSSRYLVKRTGEKVFLECVQDMDHENMFWYRQDPGLGLRLIYFSYDVKMKEKGDIPEGYSVSREKKERFSLILESASTNQTSMYLCASSWGTAVRETQYFGPGTRLLVL.

The chain is built from TRBV29-1 and TRBJ2-3; possible D gene TRBD1, 5 bases. Per the germline V gene, CDR1 is SQVTM and CDR2 is ANQGSEA. The CDR3 totals 15 residues. Trimming took off 4 bases at V and 0 bases at J, with 14 bases between the two ends. The CDR3 nucleotides read TGCAGCGTTGGTACCCAGGGTTTGAGCACAGATACGCAGTATTTT. Protein product: CSVGTQGLSTDTQYF.

This clonotype was seen repeatedly, ten times or more. This chain joins TRBV11-2 and TRBJ2-3; D is ambiguous. Trimming removed 1 base from V and 0 bases from J, with 2 bases in between. The CDR3 is 13 amino acids. The germline gives CDR1 SGHAT, CDR2 FQNNGV. CDR3 nucleotides: TGTGCCAGCAGCTTAGGGAGCACAGATACGCAGTATTTT. Its protein is CASSLGSTDTQYF.

CDR3 in DNA: TGTGCCAGCAGCCAAGCCTGGGCGGGGCGGGGTAAAAACATTCAGTACTTC. This gives the protein CASSQAWAGRGKNIQYF. The chain employs TRBV4-2 and TRBJ2-4; D perhaps matches TRBD2 (6 bases). CDR3 length: 17 residues. The germline CDR1 and CDR2 sequences are LGHNA and YNFKEQ. V was trimmed by 1 base and J by 4 bases, leaving 17 bases between them.

This clonotype was seen a few times. The CDR3 here is CASSPPAGATEAFF. The CDR3 region has the DNA TGTGCCAGCTCACCCCCGGCAGGGGCCACTGAAGCTTTCTTT. J is TRBJ1-1 and V is TRBV18, with TRBD1 as a possible D gene (6 bases). V was trimmed by 3 bases and J by 4 bases, leaving 12 bases between them. The germline CDR1 and CDR2 sequences are KGHSH and LQKENI. This CDR3 has 14 residues.

This clonotype appeared many times. The chain has TRBV5-1 and TRBJ1-2; D might be TRBD1 (6 bases). V was clipped by 0 bases and J by 7 bases, with 19 bases between them. The CDR3 has 16 residues. Germline CDR1 is SGHRS and CDR2 is YFSETQ. The CDR3 loop is CASSLDREPGLSGYTF. CDR3 sequence (DNA): TGCGCCAGCAGCTTGGACAGGGAGCCCGGGCTATCTGGCTACACCTTC.

This clonotype is classed as medium-sized (0.01 to 0.1%). The chain joins TRBV4-1 to TRBJ1-5, with 7 bases fitting TRBD1. CDR3 length: 16 residues. Germline V gene lookup returns CDR1 MGHRA and CDR2 YSYEKL. V shed 5 bases, J shed 5 bases, and the junction held 12 bases outside the gene matches. Here the CDR3 reads CASSLRQGRGYQPQHF. The CDR3, as DNA: TGCGCCAGCAGCTTACGACAGGGCAGGGGGTATCAGCCCCAGCATTTT.

The chain recombines TRBV6-1 with TRBJ2-7; D call uncertain. The CDR3 extends over 14 amino acids. Trimming shortened V by 2 bases and J by 6 bases, and 14 bases separated the two germline ends. Germline CDR1 reads MNHNS; CDR2 reads SASEGT. The CDR3 DNA follows: TGTGCCAGCAGTGAATCTCCGTTCCTGGTCGAGCAGTACTTC. Amino acid sequence: CASSESPFLVEQYF.

Only a few counts were recorded for this clonotype. The chain joins TRBV12-3 or TRBV12-4 to TRBJ1-2; D might be TRBD1 (5 bases). Between the trimmed V and J ends, which lost 6 bases and 8 bases, there was a span of 10 bases. This CDR3 is built from 11 residues. The CDR3 spells CASSWGWGYTF. The CDR3 DNA is TGTGCCAGCAGCTGGGGCTGGGGCTACACCTTC.

This clonotype has a handful of counts. The chain employs TRBV3-1 and TRBJ2-2; possibly TRBD2 for D (6 bases). This CDR3 has 14 residues. Trimming shortened V by 4 bases and J by 4 bases, and 10 bases separated the two germline ends. Germline values: CDR1 LGHDT, CDR2 YNNKEL (reference sequence). CDR3 coding DNA: TGTGCCAGCAGCCCGGGACTCTTCACCGGGGAGCTGTTTTTT. Protein sequence: CASSPGLFTGELFF.

The chain uses TRBV18 and TRBJ1-2; the match to TRBD1 covers 8 bases. This CDR3 comprises 15 residues. CDR1 KGHSH and CDR2 LQKENI come from the germline V gene. V dropped 0 bases and J dropped 4; count of bases not matched to a gene: 4. Here the CDR3 reads CASSPPGQGSYGYTF. CDR3 in DNA: TGTGCCAGCTCACCACCTGGACAGGGTAGCTATGGCTACACCTTC.

The chain links TRBV6-5 to TRBJ2-3; 8 bases are shared with TRBD2. V shed 6 bases, J shed 8 bases, and the junction held 10 bases outside the gene matches. Germline CDR1 reads MNHEY; CDR2 reads SVGAGI. This CDR3 is 14 amino acids long. The CDR3 DNA sequence: TGTGCCAGCAGATTACCGGGACTAGTTGGTACGCAGTATTTT. This gives the protein CASRLPGLVGTQYF.

This clonotype has a handful of counts. The chain is built from TRBV7-9 and TRBJ2-2, with D perhaps given as TRBD1 or TRBD2 (5 bases each). CDR3 length: 14 residues. Germline CDR1 reads SEHNR; CDR2 reads FQNEAQ (reference sequence). Trimming pared 3 bases from V and 5 bases from J, leaving 10 bases between. The DNA of the CDR3 is TGTGCCAGCAGCTTGGGACGTCTGACCGGGGAGCTGTTTTTT. It translates to CASSLGRLTGELFF.

This clonotype was counted only a few times. The chain employs TRBV20-1 and TRBJ2-3, with D uncertain. The CDR3 covers 12 residues. Germline V lookup: CDR1 DFQATT, CDR2 SNEGSKA (reference sequence). V lost 7 bases and J 0 bases, leaving 8 bases between the germline ends. The CDR3 spells CSVKDSTDTQYF. As DNA, the CDR3 is TGCAGTGTGAAGGACAGCACAGATACGCAGTATTTT.

The gene calls are TRBV7-9 and TRBJ2-3; either TRBD1 or TRBD2 may fit D (5 bases each). V lost 8 bases and J 6 bases, leaving 9 bases between the germline ends. The CDR3 covers 11 residues. From germline, CDR1 is SEHNR and CDR2 FQNEAQ (reference sequence). CDR3 sequence: CASAEGDTQYF. CDR3 in DNA: TGTGCCAGCGCCGAGGGGGATACGCAGTATTTT. The full variable domain, rest sourced from reference TRBV7-9 and TRBJ2-3, is DTGVSQNPRHKITKRGQNVTFRCDPISEHNRLYWYRQTLGQGPEFLTYFQNEAQLEKSRLLSDRFSAERPKGSFSTLEIQRTEQGDSAMYLCASAEGDTQYFGPGTRLTVL.